A selection of T cell receptor beta chains follows, all from one sample in a study of vaccination and CD4 T cells after COVID-19. Via MiXCR, TCRdb re-called the PCR reads, giving one row per CDR3 protein. The sample has around 9,000 distinct CDR3 sequences; 34% are singletons. Antigen specificity for these receptors is unknown. Sequencing was carried out using CD4+ T cells from blood, cultured in vitro. The receptors here all came from a human donor in good health. Both conserved end residues are part of each CDR3. Each record gives: V gene, clone size, D gene, J gene, CDR3 DNA, CDR3 protein. The D gene is left open where the match is weak. Rows give clone size only sometimes, using once, few, many, or a class for an expanded clone.

V gene: TRBV19; clone size: few; D gene: TRBD1; J gene: TRBJ1-5; CDR3 DNA: TGTGCCATTTCTCGTCAACACTTACCCAGGGGGAATCAGCCCCAGCATTTT; CDR3 protein: CAISRQHLPRGNQPQHF
V gene: TRBV11-1; clone size: .; D gene: .; J gene: TRBJ2-3; CDR3 DNA: TGTGCCAGCAGCTTCCTCCAGGGTAGCACAGATACGCAGTATTTT; CDR3 protein: CASSFLQGSTDTQYF
V gene: TRBV20-1; clone size: few; D gene: TRBD1; J gene: TRBJ1-5; CDR3 DNA: TGCAGTGCTAGAGAGACAGGGAAGGTAGGAAGCAATCAGCCCCAGCATTTT; CDR3 protein: CSARETGKVGSNQPQHF
V gene: TRBV7-9; clone size: few; D gene: .; J gene: TRBJ1-3; CDR3 DNA: TGTGCCAGCAGCTTAAACGGTGGAAACACCATATATTTT; CDR3 protein: CASSLNGGNTIYF
V gene: TRBV24-1; clone size: .; D gene: .; J gene: TRBJ1-5; CDR3 DNA: TGTGCCACCATACATCAGGCAAATCAGCCCCAGCATTTT; CDR3 protein: CATIHQANQPQHF
V gene: TRBV2; clone size: .; D gene: .; J gene: TRBJ1-1; CDR3 DNA: TGTGCCAGCACCCTGCTAGACAATGAAGCTTTCTTT; CDR3 protein: CASTLLDNEAFF
V gene: TRBV9; clone size: once; D gene: TRBD2; J gene: TRBJ2-2; CDR3 DNA: TGTGCCAGCAGCGCCGGGACTAGCGGAAACACCGGGGAGCTGTTTTTT; CDR3 protein: CASSAGTSGNTGELFF
V gene: TRBV9; clone size: .; D gene: .; J gene: TRBJ1-5; CDR3 DNA: TGTGCCAGCAGCGTAGGGACAGTCGGGAATCAGCCCCAGCATTTT; CDR3 protein: CASSVGTVGNQPQHF
V gene: TRBV3-1; clone size: .; D gene: TRBD1; J gene: TRBJ1-2; CDR3 DNA: TGTGCCAGCAAACGGTCCGGGACAGGGGGCTTGAACTATGGCTACACCTTC; CDR3 protein: CASKRSGTGGLNYGYTF
V gene: TRBV19; clone size: .; D gene: .; J gene: TRBJ2-3; CDR3 DNA: TGTGCCAGTAGCCAGGGGACTGTAAGCACAGATACGCAGTATTTT; CDR3 protein: CASSQGTVSTDTQYF
V gene: TRBV6-5; clone size: .; D gene: .; J gene: TRBJ1-6; CDR3 DNA: TGTGCCAGCAGTTTGCCCACATCCGACAGGTATAATTCACCCCTCCACTTT; CDR3 protein: CASSLPTSDRYNSPLHF
V gene: TRBV12-3/TRBV12-4; clone size: .; D gene: TRBD1; J gene: TRBJ1-2; CDR3 DNA: TGTGCCAGCAGTCCTACCGACAGGGAAGTAACGTACACCTTC; CDR3 protein: CASSPTDREVTYTF
V gene: TRBV20-1; clone size: few; D gene: .; J gene: TRBJ1-5; CDR3 DNA: TGCAGTGCTAGTCGCCGAGGTCAGCCCCAGCATTTT; CDR3 protein: CSASRRGQPQHF
V gene: TRBV7-9; clone size: .; D gene: TRBD1; J gene: TRBJ1-2; CDR3 DNA: TGTGCCAGCAGCCCCTTCTTTGGACAGGTTAACTATGGCTACACCTTC; CDR3 protein: CASSPFFGQVNYGYTF
V gene: TRBV20-1; clone size: few; D gene: TRBD2; J gene: TRBJ2-7; CDR3 DNA: TGCAGTGCCCGGGTAGCGGGGGGGCACTACGAGCAGTACTTC; CDR3 protein: CSARVAGGHYEQYF
V gene: TRBV7-2; clone size: medium-sized; D gene: .; J gene: TRBJ2-1; CDR3 DNA: TGTGCCAGCAGCTTAGCGCGTCTCACTACGATACGCAATGAGCAGTTCTTC; CDR3 protein: CASSLARLTTIRNEQFF
V gene: TRBV6-1; clone size: .; D gene: TRBD1; J gene: TRBJ1-1; CDR3 DNA: TGTGCCATACACAGGGGGTCTGAAGCTTTCTTT; CDR3 protein: CAIHRGSEAFF
V gene: TRBV6-1; clone size: .; D gene: TRBD1; J gene: TRBJ2-7; CDR3 DNA: TGTGCCAGCAGTAAAGACTCTACCGGGACAGATGTCTACGAGCAGTACTTC; CDR3 protein: CASSKDSTGTDVYEQYF
V gene: TRBV6-1; clone size: few; D gene: .; J gene: TRBJ1-5; CDR3 DNA: TGTGCCAGCAGCCAGGTGGCGGACGATCAGCCCCAGCATTTT; CDR3 protein: CASSQVADDQPQHF
V gene: TRBV6-2/TRBV6-3; clone size: .; D gene: .; J gene: TRBJ2-3; CDR3 DNA: TGTGCCAGCAGCCCCAGGGGGGGGACAGATACGCAGTATTTT; CDR3 protein: CASSPRGGTDTQYF
V gene: TRBV6-1; clone size: .; D gene: .; J gene: TRBJ2-3; CDR3 DNA: TGTGCCAGCAGTAGGGGAGATACGCAGTATTTT; CDR3 protein: CASSRGDTQYF
V gene: TRBV18; clone size: few; D gene: TRBD1; J gene: TRBJ2-5; CDR3 DNA: TGTGCCAGCTCACCCGGGACAGCAGAGACCCAGTACTTC; CDR3 protein: CASSPGTAETQYF
V gene: TRBV11-2; clone size: few; D gene: TRBD1; J gene: TRBJ2-3; CDR3 DNA: TGTGCCAGCACCGACAGGGGGGATACGCAGTATTTT; CDR3 protein: CASTDRGDTQYF
V gene: TRBV20-1; clone size: few; D gene: .; J gene: TRBJ1-1; CDR3 DNA: TGCAGTGCAAGGAGGGGAGGGGCCCACACTGAAGCTTTCTTT; CDR3 protein: CSARRGGAHTEAFF
V gene: TRBV6-5; clone size: .; D gene: TRBD1; J gene: TRBJ1-2; CDR3 DNA: TGTGCCGGCAGTTACTCGGGACAGTCTAACTATGGCTACACCTTC; CDR3 protein: CAGSYSGQSNYGYTF
V gene: TRBV7-9; clone size: few; D gene: .; J gene: TRBJ1-6; CDR3 DNA: TGTGCCAGCAACACGGATAGCTCCTATAATTCACCCCTCCACTTT; CDR3 protein: CASNTDSSYNSPLHF
V gene: TRBV27; clone size: few; D gene: .; J gene: TRBJ1-2; CDR3 DNA: TGTGCCAGCAGTTTATTTTCGGGAGCAAACTATGGCTACACCTTC; CDR3 protein: CASSLFSGANYGYTF
V gene: TRBV6-1; clone size: few; D gene: .; J gene: TRBJ2-7; CDR3 DNA: TGTGCCAGCAGCCTCCCAAGGGCAGCTACCTACGAGCAGTACTTC; CDR3 protein: CASSLPRAATYEQYF
V gene: TRBV11-2; clone size: .; D gene: .; J gene: TRBJ1-2; CDR3 DNA: TGTGCCAGCAGCTTAGGGCAGGGTGTAGGTGGCTACACCTTC; CDR3 protein: CASSLGQGVGGYTF
V gene: TRBV7-6; clone size: few; D gene: .; J gene: TRBJ2-1; CDR3 DNA: TGTGCCAGCAGCTTAACTAGAAACAATGAGCAGTTCTTC; CDR3 protein: CASSLTRNNEQFF
V gene: TRBV30; clone size: few; D gene: .; J gene: TRBJ1-5; CDR3 DNA: TGTGCCTGGAAAGGTGGGGGACCCCAGCATTTT; CDR3 protein: CAWKGGGPQHF
V gene: TRBV19; clone size: few; D gene: .; J gene: TRBJ2-7; CDR3 DNA: TGTGCCAGTAGTACCGTAGGGGGCTACGAGCAGTACTTC; CDR3 protein: CASSTVGGYEQYF
V gene: TRBV20-1; clone size: .; D gene: .; J gene: TRBJ2-5; CDR3 DNA: TGCAGTGCTAGAGGGGGAAAGGGAGAGACCCAGTACTTC; CDR3 protein: CSARGGKGETQYF
V gene: TRBV9; clone size: few; D gene: TRBD2; J gene: TRBJ2-5; CDR3 DNA: TGTGCCAGCAGCGTAGTTCTAGCGGGGGGACAGGAGACCCAGTACTTC; CDR3 protein: CASSVVLAGGQETQYF
V gene: TRBV19; clone size: .; D gene: .; J gene: TRBJ1-5; CDR3 DNA: TGTGCCAGTAGTCCATCACATACAGGGTCGGGTCAGCCCCAGCATTTT; CDR3 protein: CASSPSHTGSGQPQHF
V gene: TRBV19; clone size: .; D gene: .; J gene: TRBJ1-2; CDR3 DNA: TGTGCCAGTAGTATATGGAAGCGCACCTATGGCTACACCTTC; CDR3 protein: CASSIWKRTYGYTF
V gene: TRBV6-1; clone size: medium-sized; D gene: TRBD1; J gene: TRBJ1-5; CDR3 DNA: TGTGCCGTGCGGGGGGACAGGGAGGGGAATCAGCCCCAGCATTTT; CDR3 protein: CAVRGDREGNQPQHF
V gene: TRBV6-4; clone size: .; D gene: .; J gene: TRBJ2-5; CDR3 DNA: TGTGCCAGCAGGACCCGGCGGAAGCTAGATTTGTGGCAAGAGACCCAGTACTTC; CDR3 protein: CASRTRRKLDLWQETQYF
V gene: TRBV14; clone size: .; D gene: .; J gene: TRBJ2-5; CDR3 DNA: TGTGCCAGCAGCCAAGATAAGACCCAGTACTTC; CDR3 protein: CASSQDKTQYF
V gene: TRBV20-1; clone size: .; D gene: .; J gene: TRBJ1-1; CDR3 DNA: TGCAGTGCTAGAGACAGGGAGACTGAAGCTTTCTTT; CDR3 protein: CSARDRETEAFF
V gene: TRBV14; clone size: .; D gene: .; J gene: TRBJ1-2; CDR3 DNA: TGTGCCAGCAGCCAAGTGAGCGTCTTGGGCTACACCTTC; CDR3 protein: CASSQVSVLGYTF
V gene: TRBV5-8; clone size: .; D gene: TRBD1; J gene: TRBJ1-2; CDR3 DNA: TGTGCCAGCAGCTCGGACAGGGGAGTCTATGGCTACACCTTC; CDR3 protein: CASSSDRGVYGYTF
V gene: TRBV6-5; clone size: .; D gene: .; J gene: TRBJ1-1; CDR3 DNA: TGTGCCAGCAGTTACTCGAAACGGGACACTGAAGCTTTCTTT; CDR3 protein: CASSYSKRDTEAFF
V gene: TRBV5-4; clone size: .; D gene: TRBD1; J gene: TRBJ2-7; CDR3 DNA: TGTGCCAGCAGCTCGAAGCAGGGGGCCCCTCACGAGCAGTACTTC; CDR3 protein: CASSSKQGAPHEQYF
V gene: TRBV7-9; clone size: .; D gene: TRBD1; J gene: TRBJ1-1; CDR3 DNA: TGTGCCAGCAGCTTAGACATATCCTCAGGGACAGTGGGAGCTGAAGCTTTCTTT; CDR3 protein: CASSLDISSGTVGAEAFF